The next 18 T cell receptor beta chains were all read from a single sample in a study of T cells in women clearing cervical HPV infection. The assay was immunoSEQ multiplex PCR, and TCRdb's table has in-frame clones only and misses some. This sample's table reports about 48,000 clones. Material: blood buffy coat. The source is a woman aged 18 to 69 with a cervical HPV16 infection that either progressed to CIN3+ or cleared (not recorded which).

Of note for this clone: The CDR3 is cut off 3 residues early in the read; its end comes from the germline J gene. The V and J genes are TRBV2 and TRBJ1-1; 9 positions match TRBD1. Germline CDR1 and CDR2: SNHLY and FYNNEI. CDR3 size: 12 residues. V lost 9 bases, J lost 3 bases, and 2 bases stayed unmatched. The CDR3 loop is CARQGADTEAFF. The covered CDR3 bases are TGTGCCAGACAGGGGGCGGACACTGAA. Drawing the rest from reference TRBV2 and TRBJ1-1, the complete variable domain is EPEVTQTPSHQVTQMGQEVILRCVPISNHLYFYWYRQILGQKVEFLVSFYNNEISEKSEIFDDQFSVERPDGSNFTLKIRSTKLEDSAMYFCARQGADTEAFFGQGTRLTVV.

In the case of this clone: The CDR3 extends 3 residues past the end of the read, so its final part is completed from the germline J gene. The rearrangement links TRBV7-9 to TRBJ2-1; D uncertain. This CDR3 is 13 amino acids long. CDR1 is SEHNR and CDR2 is FQNEAQ in the germline V gene (reference sequence). Between the trimmed V and J ends, which lost 5 bases and 8 bases, there was a span of 13 bases. This CDR3 reads CASSPNLEDEQFF. The CDR3 bases that were read are TGTGCCAGCAGCCCCAACCTTGAGGATGAG.

Comment on this clone: Sequencing ends 3 residues short of the CDR3 end; the germline J gene provides the rest. V is TRBV5-1 and J is TRBJ1-1; TRBD1 might be the D (5 bases). The germline CDR1 and CDR2 sequences are SGHRS and YFSETQ. V lost 4 bases and J 2 bases, leaving 15 bases between the germline ends. The CDR3 sequence is 15 residues long. The part of the CDR3 DNA that was read is TGCGCCAGCAGCAGGACACCGGGACTTAACACTGAA. Its protein product is CASSRTPGLNTE. The whole CDR3 region reads CASSRTPGLNTEAFF.

As to this clone: The read finishes 3 residues shy of the CDR3 end, and the germline J gene is used to complete it. V and J are TRBV5-4 and TRBJ2-5; 9 bases line up with TRBD2. V shed 3 bases, J shed 7 bases, and the junction held 13 bases outside the gene matches. CDR1 is SGHNT and CDR2 is YYREEE in the germline V gene (reference sequence). CDR3 length: 16 amino acids. The sequenced CDR3 bases are TGTGCCAGCAGCTCCCTGGGCGGGGGGGCGGTCGGGACC. Translation: CASSSLGGGAVGT. The entire CDR3 protein reads CASSSLGGGAVGTQYF.

Notes on this clone: The read terminates 3 residues ahead of where the CDR3 ends, so the germline J gene completes it. The chain links TRBV7-6 to TRBJ2-3; 10 bases fit TRBD2. The J segment lost 1 base and the V segment lost 6 bases, leaving 13 bases of the junction unmatched. Germline V gene sequence: CDR1 SGHVS, CDR2 FNYEAQ. The CDR3 runs to 18 residues. CDR3 DNA (partial): TGTGCCAGCAGTCCCGTGGAGCGGGGGGGCCTCCGCACAGATACG. Translating gives CASSPVERGGLRTDT. The whole CDR3 protein is CASSPVERGGLRTDTQYF. The entire variable domain, with the rest obtained from reference TRBV7-6 and TRBJ2-3, is as follows: GAGVSQSPRYKVTKRGQDVALRCDPISGHVSLYWYRQALGQGPEFLTYFNYEAQQDKSGLPNDRFSAERPEGSISTLTIQRTEQRDSAMYRCASSPVERGGLRTDTQYFGPGTRLTVL.

To note about this clone: The read ends 3 residues early relative to the CDR3; the germline J gene fills the gap. The chain has TRBV20-1 and TRBJ2-1; 7 bases line up with TRBD1. Trimming removed 2 bases from V and 9 bases from J; junction bases left unmatched: 7. CDR1 DFQATT and CDR2 SNEGSKA come from the germline V gene (reference sequence). The CDR3 is made up of 13 amino acids. The CDR3 sequence is CSARQGELVEQFF. The sequenced part of the CDR3 DNA is TGCAGTGCTAGACAGGGGGAATTGGTTGAG.

Details on this clone: The read halts 3 residues ahead of the CDR3 end, with the missing end drawn from the germline J gene. The chain employs TRBV2 and TRBJ1-2; no clear D gene. The CDR3 runs 12 residues. Germline CDR1 SNHLY, CDR2 FYNNEI. The germline V and J ends were trimmed by 11 bases and 5 bases, with 15 bases remaining between them. CDR3 sequence reads: CAGRTDSYGYTF. The part of the CDR3 DNA that was read is TGTGCCGGTCGCACAGATAGTTATGGC.

Worth noting for this clone: The CDR3 is cut off 3 residues early in the read; its end comes from the germline J gene. The V and J genes are TRBV6-2 or TRBV6-3 and TRBJ1-1; D ambiguous. This CDR3 is 12 amino acids long. Trimming pared 5 bases from V and 6 bases from J, leaving 10 bases between. Looked up from germline, CDR1 is MNHEY and CDR2 is SVGEGT. CDR3 DNA, as far as it was read: TGTGCCAGCAGTGTCCCTTCCCCTGAA. It translates to CASSVPSPE. The whole CDR3 protein is CASSVPSPEAFF.

About this clone: The observed sequence ends 3 residues before the CDR3 terminus, with the missing tail filled in from the germline J gene. This chain connects TRBV10-1 to TRBJ1-6, with D possibly TRBD1 on 5 matching bases. The CDR3 has 15 residues. CDR1 and CDR2 from the germline V gene are WNHNN and SYGVQD (reference sequence). V was trimmed by 7 bases and J by 8 bases, leaving 18 bases between them. The CDR3 loop is CASKDESSGDSPLHF. Partial CDR3 DNA: TGCGCCAGCAAGGACGAGAGTTCGGGGGATTCACCC.

Turning to this clone: Read coverage stops 3 residues before the CDR3 terminus; the germline J gene supplies the remainder. The V gene is TRBV5-1, the J gene TRBJ2-6; D perhaps matches TRBD2 (5 bases). V lost 2 bases, J lost 2 bases, and 11 bases lay in between. This CDR3 has 16 residues. The germline gives CDR1 SGHRS, CDR2 YFSETQ. Partial CDR3 DNA: TGCGCCAGCAGCTTTGGCGGAGCGGCTGGGGCCAACGTC. As protein: CASSFGGAAGANV. From start to end, the CDR3 is CASSFGGAAGANVLTF.

The part of the CDR3 DNA that was read is TGTGCCAGCAGGGACACGGGAGACTACGAG. Translating it yields CASRDTGDYE. In full, the CDR3 is CASRDTGDYEQYF. The chain links TRBV12-3 or TRBV12-4 to TRBJ2-7; D might be TRBD2 (6 bases). Coverage ceases 3 residues before the CDR3 finishes, and the germline J gene fills in the end. The CDR3 contains 13 residues. Trimming shortened V by 6 bases and J by 3 bases, and 12 bases separated the two germline ends.

With regard to this clone: The read ends 3 residues before the CDR3 terminus; that terminus is restored from the germline J gene. The chain has TRBV7-9 and TRBJ2-5; 8 nucleotides line up with TRBD1. This CDR3 is built from 14 residues. Germline-derived CDR1 and CDR2 are SEHNR and FQNEAQ (reference sequence). The CDR3 here is CASSDQQGERTQYF. The DNA read from the CDR3 is TGTGCCAGCAGCGACCAACAGGGGGAGAGAACC.

Comments on this clone: The DNA ends 3 residues before the CDR3 does, and the rest of the CDR3 is filled in from the germline J gene. The chain is built from TRBV7-8 and TRBJ2-2; D perhaps matches TRBD1 (6 bases). The germline V gene has CDR1 SGHVS and CDR2 FQNEAQ. This CDR3 region has 17 residues. Trimming cost V 3 bases and J 6 bases, with 20 bases left between them. CDR3 in amino acids: CASSFGSYGQLAGELFF. The DNA read from the CDR3 is TGTGCCAGCAGCTTTGGGTCCTACGGACAGTTGGCCGGGGAG.

As concerns this clone: The sequence runs out 3 residues before the end of the CDR3; the remainder is reconstructed from the germline J gene. This rearrangement joins TRBV13 to TRBJ1-2; tentative D call: TRBD1 (5 bases). The CDR3 has 19 amino acids. The germline V gene encodes CDR1 PRHDT and CDR2 FYEKMQ (reference sequence). V lost 5 bases and J lost 2, with 27 bases in between. The CDR3 spells CASSRTSAGTPHFNYGYTF. The CDR3 bases that were read are TGTGCCAGCAGCCGCACGTCCGCGGGGACCCCTCACTTCAACTATGGC.

With regard to this clone: The CDR3 goes on 3 residues after the read ends, and that part is filled in from the germline J gene. V usage is TRBV11-2 and J usage is TRBJ2-3, with a weak D call TRBD2 (6 bases). CDR1 and CDR2 (germline): SGHAT, FQNNGV. V shed 0 bases and J shed 5 bases, with 12 bases lying between them. This CDR3 is built from 15 residues. The DNA read from the CDR3 is TGTGCCAGCAGCTTAGATTATGGGACTTTAGATACG. Its translation is CASSLDYGTLDT. The whole CDR3 sequence reads CASSLDYGTLDTQYF.

Worth noting for this clone: The read terminates 3 residues before the CDR3 end, so the remaining end is supplied by the germline J gene. This specimen includes other DNA sequences encoding the same CDR3. The V call is TRBV5-1, the J call TRBJ2-1; the match to TRBD2 covers 15 bases. V lost 4 bases and J lost 7; bases outside the gene matches: 3. Germline values: CDR1 SGHRS, CDR2 YFSETQ. The CDR3 is made up of 15 amino acids. This CDR3 is CASSLGLAGGNEQFF. The sequenced part of the CDR3 DNA is TGCGCCAGCAGCCTCGGACTAGCGGGGGGGAATGAG.

About this clone: The CDR3 extends 3 residues past the end of the read, so its final part is completed from the germline J gene. V is TRBV6-2 or TRBV6-3 and J is TRBJ2-7, with unresolved D. The CDR3 runs 15 residues. V shed 5 bases and J shed 3 bases, with 17 bases lying between them. Germline lookup yields CDR1 MNHEY and CDR2 SVGEGT. The CDR3 protein is CASSIDILLGYEQYF. The sequenced CDR3 bases are TGTGCCAGCAGTATCGACATCCTACTTGGCTACGAG.

A word on this clone: The read gets to within 3 residues of the CDR3 end, and the germline J gene fills in the rest. The chain employs TRBV7-2 and TRBJ1-2, with a weak D call TRBD1 (6 bases). CDR3 length: 12 residues. The V end lost 5 bases, the J end lost 6 bases, and 10 bases lay between the germline ends. CDR1 is SGHTA and CDR2 is FQGNSA in the germline V gene. The covered CDR3 bases are TGTGCCAGCAGCCAAGGGGGAGATGGC. It yields the protein CASSQGGDG. The full CDR3 protein reads CASSQGGDGYTF.